This T cell receptor beta chain was observed in a study of response to subunit inactivated influenza vaccine. General study points: The authors put forward the suggestion that each seasonal influenza vaccination may bring in only a limited number of new T cells.

This CDR3 has 15 residues. V shed 6 bases and J shed 6 bases, with 20 bases lying between them. Germline CDR1 SQVTM, CDR2 ANQGSEA. MiXCR, applied by TCRdb to the RT-PCR reads, yields one record per CDR3 protein. The sample holds 450,000 to 600,000 distinct CDR3 sequences, under 8.5% seen once. About this clonotype itself: Its antigen is currently unknown.

The TCR was taken from a man between 45 and 75 years old who received an inactivated influenza vaccine. The chain links TRBV29-1 to TRBJ2-2; either TRBD1 or TRBD2 may fit D (7 bases each). This sample comprised PBMCs from blood, obtained around 25 months after vaccination. In nucleotides, the CDR3 is TGCAGCGTCGGAGGGGGCGGGAGTATTCCCGGGGAGCTGTTTTTT. This encodes CSVGGGGSIPGELFF.